This note documents a single TCR beta chain sequence. The antigen remains unidentified. This specimen belongs to a study of cytomegalovirus exposure and HLA in healthy donors. Study-level background: As released early, the data held 65 million to 90 million unique TCRs from HLA-typed donors.

In germline, CDR1 is LNHDA, CDR2 SQIVND (reference sequence). V lost 1 base, J lost 7 bases, and 6 bases stayed unmatched. The CDR3 contains 15 residues. The study ran its PCR with 60 Vbeta and 13 Jbeta primers. TCRdb's table, derived via immunoSEQ multiplex PCR, lists solely in-frame clones and lacks some. The sample records 100,000 to 150,000 clones, 65% to 80% being singletons. Study-wide findings and caveats: Presence/absence analyses treated sequencing depth as roughly uniform across donors. Trimming of TCR beta V- and J-genes showed a link, identified in a later analysis, to a missense DCLRE1C variant.

This cohort consisted of healthy bone marrow donors. The chain links TRBV19 to TRBJ2-1, with TRBD2 matching over 8 bases. This clonotype originated in a young woman in good health and CMV-seronegative. The sample taken for sequencing was PBMCs. The CDR3 DNA is TGTGCCAGTAGTATAGCGGGAGGGCCGGTAAATGAGCAGTTCTTC. Translation: CASSIAGGPVNEQFF.